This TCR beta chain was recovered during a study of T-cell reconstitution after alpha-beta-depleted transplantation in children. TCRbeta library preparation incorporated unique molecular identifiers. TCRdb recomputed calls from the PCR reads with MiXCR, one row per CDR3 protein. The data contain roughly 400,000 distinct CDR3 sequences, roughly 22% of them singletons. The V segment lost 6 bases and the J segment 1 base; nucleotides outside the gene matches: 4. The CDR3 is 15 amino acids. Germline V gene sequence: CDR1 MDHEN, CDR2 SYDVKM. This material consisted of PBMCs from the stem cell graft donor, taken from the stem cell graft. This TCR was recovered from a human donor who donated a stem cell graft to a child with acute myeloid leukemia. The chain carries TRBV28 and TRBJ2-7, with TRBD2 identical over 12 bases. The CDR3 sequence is CASRTGLAGSYEQYF. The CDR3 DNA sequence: TGTGCCAGCAGGACCGGACTAGCGGGATCCTACGAGCAGTACTTC. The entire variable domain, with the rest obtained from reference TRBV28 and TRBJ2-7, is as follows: DVKVTQSSRYLVKRTGEKVFLECVQDMDHENMFWYRQDPGLGLRLIYFSYDVKMKEKGDIPEGYSVSREKKERFSLILESASTNQTSMYLCASRTGLAGSYEQYFGPGTRLTVT.